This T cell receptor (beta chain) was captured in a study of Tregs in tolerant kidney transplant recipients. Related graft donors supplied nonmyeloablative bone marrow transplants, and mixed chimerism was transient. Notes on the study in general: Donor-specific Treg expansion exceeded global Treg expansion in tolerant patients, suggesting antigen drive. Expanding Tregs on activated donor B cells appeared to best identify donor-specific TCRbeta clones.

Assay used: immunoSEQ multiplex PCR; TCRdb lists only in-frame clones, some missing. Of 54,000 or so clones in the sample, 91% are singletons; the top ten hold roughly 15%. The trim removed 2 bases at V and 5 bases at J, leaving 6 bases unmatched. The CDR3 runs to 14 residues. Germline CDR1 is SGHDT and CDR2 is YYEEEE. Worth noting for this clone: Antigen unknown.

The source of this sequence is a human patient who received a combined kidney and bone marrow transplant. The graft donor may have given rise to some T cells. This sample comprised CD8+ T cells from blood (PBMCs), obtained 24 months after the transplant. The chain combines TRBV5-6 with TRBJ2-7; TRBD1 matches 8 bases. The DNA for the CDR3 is TGTGCCAGCAGCTTCGGACAGGGAATCCACGAGCAGTACTTC. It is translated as CASSFGQGIHEQYF.